This is a list of T cell receptor beta chains from one sample in a study of control samples from healthy donors and cancer patients. Repertoires were generated with immunoSEQ multiplex PCR, while TCRdb's copy carries only in-frame clones and drops some. Of around 100,000 clones listed, roughly 90% are singletons. Sequenced material: PBMCs. Source of these receptors: a man between 60 and 75 years old with lung cancer. Each CDR3 is given with its conserved first and last residue. The D gene is left open where the match is weak. Not all rows give a size; the values are once, few, many and, for expanded clones, a class.

D gene	J gene	clone size	V gene	CDR3 protein	CDR3 DNA
TRBD2	TRBJ2-7	once	TRBV15	CATSRLAGESHEQYF	TGTGCCACCAGCAGGCTAGCGGGGGAATCCCACGAGCAGTACTTC
.	TRBJ2-7	.	TRBV18	CASSPTYYEQYF	TGTGCCAGCTCACCTACTTACTACGAGCAGTACTTC
.	TRBJ2-1	.	TRBV25-1	CASSEWNGNEQFF	TGTGCCAGCAGTGAATGGAACGGCAATGAGCAGTTCTTC
.	TRBJ1-2	.	TRBV30	CAWSDPGGEGDYGYTF	TGTGCCTGGAGTGACCCGGGAGGGGAGGGTGACTATGGCTACACCTTC
.	TRBJ1-2	.	TRBV7-9	CASSSGQRGGYTF	TGTGCCAGCAGCTCCGGACAGCGGGGTGGCTACACCTTC
.	TRBJ1-4	once	TRBV9	CASSVGGTNEKLFF	TGTGCCAGCAGCGTAGGGGGCACTAATGAAAAACTGTTTTTT
TRBD1	TRBJ2-3	.	TRBV5-4	CASSGQGGDTQYF	TGTGCCAGCAGCGGACAGGGTGGCGATACGCAGTATTTT
TRBD1	TRBJ2-7	.	TRBV18	CASSPTGTGLYEQYF	TGTGCCAGCTCGCCGACCGGGACAGGGCTCTACGAGCAGTACTTC
.	TRBJ2-2	.	TRBV6-1	CASSVGLSRSAGGELFF	TGTGCCAGCAGTGTCGGCCTTTCCCGTTCAGCGGGCGGGGAGCTGTTTTTT
TRBD1	TRBJ2-7	.	TRBV15	CATSLTGGSYEQYF	TGTGCCACCAGCCTCACAGGGGGCTCCTACGAGCAGTACTTC
.	TRBJ2-5	.	TRBV2	CASTPEGLETQYF	TGTGCCAGCACCCCAGAGGGTTTAGAGACCCAGTACTTC
.	TRBJ2-3	.	TRBV7-9	CASSLAAHTDTQYF	TGTGCCAGCAGCTTAGCGGCACACACAGATACGCAGTATTTT
.	TRBJ1-5	.	TRBV29-1	CSVGVGDQPQHF	TGCAGCGTTGGAGTCGGGGATCAGCCCCAGCATTTT
.	TRBJ2-4	.	TRBV5-4	CASSSVGEGLQYF	TGTGCCAGCAGCTCTGTAGGAGAGGGCCTTCAGTACTTC
.	TRBJ2-1	.	TRBV24-1	CATSGGVPNEQFF	TGTGCCACCAGTGGGGGAGTGCCCAATGAGCAGTTCTTC
.	TRBJ2-2	.	TRBV12-3/TRBV12-4	CASSFSSGGELFF	TGTGCCAGCAGTTTTAGTAGCGGCGGGGAGCTGTTTTTT
.	TRBJ1-2	.	TRBV2	CASKGDNYYGYTF	TGTGCCAGCAAGGGGGACAATTACTATGGCTACACCTTC
.	TRBJ2-5	once	TRBV20-1	CSRPTGETQYF	TGCAGTCGACCCACCGGGGAGACCCAGTACTTC
TRBD1	TRBJ1-2	.	TRBV27	CASSLTGGAFYGYTF	TGTGCCAGCAGTCTTACAGGGGGCGCGTTCTATGGCTACACCTTC
.	TRBJ2-2	once	TRBV7-3	CASSLLWDGELFF	TGTGCCAGCAGCTTACTCTGGGATGGGGAGCTGTTTTTT
.	TRBJ1-2	few	TRBV12-3/TRBV12-4	CASSQANYGYTF	TGTGCCAGCAGCCAAGCTAACTATGGCTACACCTTC
.	TRBJ1-1	.	TRBV27	CASRLYRDTEAFF	TGTGCCAGCAGACTATACCGGGACACTGAAGCTTTCTTT
.	TRBJ2-1	.	TRBV11-2	CASSLDSRTTHTNNEQFF	TGTGCCAGCAGCTTAGATAGCAGGACAACCCATACAAACAATGAGCAGTTCTTC
TRBD2	TRBJ2-1	.	TRBV29-1	CSVSLAGNEQFF	TGCAGCGTGAGTTTAGCGGGAAATGAGCAGTTCTTC
.	TRBJ1-1	.	TRBV6-1	CASSEDSQKGTEAFF	TGTGCCAGCAGTGAGGACAGCCAAAAGGGGACTGAAGCTTTCTTT
.	TRBJ1-1	.	TRBV7-2	CASSPRGYGGTEAFF	TGTGCCAGCAGCCCCCGAGGGTACGGTGGTACTGAAGCTTTCTTT
.	TRBJ2-7	.	TRBV7-9	CASSLAVIGEQYF	TGTGCCAGCAGCTTAGCGGTTATCGGCGAGCAGTACTTC
.	TRBJ2-3	once	TRBV15	CATSRGEDTQYF	TGTGCCACCAGCAGAGGGGAAGATACGCAGTATTTT
TRBD1	TRBJ1-1	few	TRBV6-5	CASSLQGDWNTEAFF	TGTGCCAGCAGTTTACAGGGGGACTGGAACACTGAAGCTTTCTTT
.	TRBJ1-2	.	TRBV6-6	CASSYFSGKEGYTF	TGTGCCAGCAGTTACTTCTCGGGCAAGGAAGGCTACACCTTC
.	TRBJ2-2	.	TRBV27	CASSLGLDGANTGELFF	TGTGCCAGCTCTCTCGGCCTGGACGGGGCGAACACCGGGGAGCTGTTTTTT
.	TRBJ2-2	.	TRBV9	CASSVVPEGAGELFF	TGTGCCAGCAGCGTAGTCCCTGAGGGAGCCGGGGAGCTGTTTTTT
.	TRBJ2-3	.	TRBV12-5	CASGSPTGVVGADTQYF	TGTGCTAGTGGTTCACCTACCGGGGTCGTAGGGGCAGATACGCAGTATTTT